This TCR beta chain was captured by sequencing in a study of OX40 agonist ivuxolimab in advanced cancers. Across the whole study: There were three patients with partial responses, one having hepatocellular carcinoma and two cutaneous melanoma. Regarding the study as a whole: Averaging showed that CD8+ T cells had more expanded clones than CD4+ did. With doses of 0.1 to 3.0 mg/kg, CD4+ and CD8+ blood T cells had undergone clonal expansion by week 6.

The J segment lost 9 bases and the V segment lost 1 base, leaving 12 bases of the junction unmatched. The CDR3 runs to 15 residues. Germline V gives CDR1 SGHKS, CDR2 YYEKEE (reference sequence). Peripheral blood came from all dose cohorts at three timepoints. Assay: immunoSEQ multiplex PCR; the TCRdb copy retains only in-frame clones and omits some. The sample gives about 9,100 clones, 88% of which show up once; around 10% is in the top ten. A remark on this clone: Antigen: not known.

The specimen comprised CD4+ or CD8+ T cells sorted from blood, sampled in a trial of the OX40 agonist ivuxolimab. The V call is TRBV5-5, the J call TRBJ1-1; 7 nucleotides match TRBD1. This TCR derives from an adult with an advanced solid tumor such as melanoma, head and neck, liver or kidney cancer. The CDR3: CASSLWLTGESKAFF. The CDR3 DNA sequence: TGTGCCAGCAGCTTGTGGTTAACAGGGGAATCGAAAGCTTTCTTT. Based on the CDR3 plus reference TRBV5-5 and TRBJ1-1, the full variable domain is DAGVTQSPTHLIKTRGQQVTLRCSPISGHKSVSWYQQVLGQGPQFIFQYYEKEERGRGNFPDRFSARQFPNYSSELNVNALLLGDSALYLCASSLWLTGESKAFFGQGTRLTVV.